The 13 T cell receptor beta chains below were found in one sample sequenced in a study of T cells in Graves' hyperthyroidism and ophthalmopathy. Template material for amplifying TCR beta CDR3 regions consisted of RNA transcripts. The primer set for the first-round RT-PCR of the TCR CDR3 was HTBI. One entry per CDR3 protein results from TCRdb running MiXCR on the multiplex PCR reads. The sample records more than 550,000 distinct CDR3 sequences, around a sixth being singletons. Sequencing used blood. All receptors derive from a man aged 50-60 years with Graves' hyperthyroidism.

This clonotype was detected many times. CDR3 loop: CASSLAVAGEETQYF. For the CDR3, the DNA is TGTGCCAGCAGCTTAGCGGTGGCGGGCGAAGAGACCCAGTACTTC. The gene calls are TRBV7-2 and TRBJ2-5, with D possibly being TRBD2 (5 bases). The germline V gene encodes CDR1 SGHTA and CDR2 FQGNSA. Trimming pared 0 bases from V and 3 bases from J, leaving 11 bases between. This CDR3 spans 15 amino acids.

The rearrangement links TRBV20-1 to TRBJ2-7; TRBD1 matches 9 bases. V lost 0 bases, J lost 2 bases, and 5 bases stayed unmatched. Germline assignment: CDR1 DFQATT and CDR2 SNEGSKA (reference sequence). The CDR3 extends over 15 amino acids. The CDR3 region is CSARDVTGGAYEQYF. The CDR3 nucleotides read TGCAGTGCTAGAGATGTGACAGGGGGGGCCTACGAGCAGTACTTC.

At least ten counts were recorded for this clonotype. The gene calls are TRBV6-6 and TRBJ2-5; no firm D call. Germline CDR1 reads MNHNY; CDR2 reads SVGAGI (reference sequence). V gave up 2 bases and J gave up 3 bases, with 7 bases separating them. The CDR3 is 13 amino acids. This CDR3 reads CASSYRIKETQYF. The CDR3 nucleotides are TGTGCCAGCAGTTACCGGATAAAAGAGACCCAGTACTTC.

In its sample, this clonotype was seen many times. This sequence joins TRBV7-2 and TRBJ2-7; D uncertain. With 4 bases removed from V and 0 bases from J, the gap between germline ends came to 10 bases. The CDR3 spans 14 residues. Per the germline V gene, CDR1 is SGHTA and CDR2 is FQGNSA. The CDR3 DNA is TGTGCCAGCAGCTCCCCTATAAACTCCTACGAGCAGTACTTC. It yields the protein CASSSPINSYEQYF.

In this sample, this clonotype turned up many times. The rearrangement uses TRBV24-1 and TRBJ2-2; D not resolved. This CDR3 is 17 amino acids long. Germline V gene sequence: CDR1 KGHDR, CDR2 SFDVKD. V was trimmed by 5 bases and J by 0 bases, leaving 15 bases between them. The CDR3, as DNA: TGTGCCACCAGTGGTCGGAGAGTCCTCGCGAACACCGGGGAGCTGTTTTTT. Translation: CATSGRRVLANTGELFF.

The chain employs TRBV2 and TRBJ2-7; 12 bases map to TRBD2. Per germline, CDR1 SNHLY and CDR2 FYNNEI. V dropped 2 bases and J dropped 2; count of bases not matched to a gene: 16. The CDR3 consists of 20 residues. CDR3 nucleotides: TGTGCCAGCAGTGAAATACTAGCGGGAGGTGGTGGCACCATACCCTACGAGCAGTACTTC. Translation gives CASSEILAGGGGTIPYEQYF.

The chain combines TRBV11-2 with TRBJ2-5; no firm D call. The germline CDR1 and CDR2 sequences are SGHAT and FQNNGV. The CDR3 is made up of 13 amino acids. The germline V and J ends were trimmed by 3 bases and 10 bases, with 15 bases remaining between them. The CDR3 sequence: CASSFSIRTFQYF. CDR3 DNA: TGTGCCAGCAGCTTTTCCATTAGGACCTTCCAGTACTTC.

This chain connects TRBV19 to TRBJ2-6, with D perhaps matching TRBD1 (6 bases). Germline V lookup: CDR1 LNHDA, CDR2 SQIVND (reference sequence). There are 16 residues in the CDR3. V lost 5 bases, J lost 2 bases, and 13 bases lay in between. In DNA, the CDR3 is TGTGCCAGTAGTGTCGGGCAGGGGACTGGGGCCAACGTCCTGACTTTC. Encoded protein: CASSVGQGTGANVLTF.

V gene TRBV12-3 or TRBV12-4 combines with J gene TRBJ1-5; possibly TRBD1 for D (5 bases). The CDR3 runs to 15 residues. The V end was cut by 6 bases, the J end by 0 bases, with 12 bases between. This chain's CDR3 is CASSMGRDSNQPQHF. CDR3 DNA: TGTGCCAGCAGCATGGGGCGGGATAGCAATCAGCCCCAGCATTTT.

In this sample, this clonotype turned up many times. V usage is TRBV10-3 and J usage is TRBJ1-1, with D uncertain. CDR3 length equals 14 residues. In germline, CDR1 is ENHRY, CDR2 SYGVKD. Between the trimmed V and J ends, which lost 3 bases and 7 bases, there was a span of 15 bases. In DNA, the CDR3 is TGTGCCATCAGTGATTATACGGGCCGAGGTGAAGCTTTCTTT. Its translation is CAISDYTGRGEAFF.

J is TRBJ2-3 and V is TRBV6-2 or TRBV6-3, with TRBD1 as a possible D gene (5 bases). Trimming pared 5 bases from V and 1 base from J, leaving 7 bases between. This CDR3 region has 13 residues. The V gene's germline CDR1 is MNHEY and CDR2 SVGEGT. Here the CDR3 reads CASSARGTDTQYF. The CDR3 nucleotides read TGTGCCAGCAGTGCCAGGGGCACAGATACGCAGTATTTT.

Ten or more counts support this clonotype. The V gene is TRBV9, the J gene TRBJ2-3; no clear D gene. V was clipped by 0 bases and J by 5 bases, with 10 bases between them. Germline values: CDR1 SGDLS, CDR2 YYNGEE. This CDR3 comprises 14 residues. CDR3 amino acids: CASSVGRPEDTQYF. For the CDR3, the DNA is TGTGCCAGCAGCGTAGGTCGCCCCGAAGATACGCAGTATTTT.

This clonotype was seen at least ten times. The rearrangement links TRBV6-1 to TRBJ1-2; possibly TRBD1 for D (5 bases). Germline V CDR1 and CDR2: MNHNS, SASEGT. Trimming left V 4 bases short and J 2 bases short, with 11 bases between. The CDR3 has 14 amino acids. The CDR3 DNA reads as TGTGCCAGCAGTGTTTTTGAGGGGAACTATGGCTACACCTTC. Translated, it gives CASSVFEGNYGYTF.